The entry below gives a single TCR beta chain sequence along with its context. This sample is part of a study of T cells after yellow fever vaccination. Germline loops: CDR1 SGHTA, CDR2 FQGNSA. The CDR3 totals 15 residues. Trimming cost V 3 bases and J 0 bases, with 11 bases left between them. TCRdb itself ran the 5' RACE reads through MiXCR, one entry per CDR3 protein. The repertoire includes hundreds of thousands of distinct CDR3 sequences, roughly 8.7% of them detected once, and roughly 18% sits in the top ten. The sequence came from a young man who received the YFV17D yellow fever vaccine. This rearrangement joins TRBV7-2 to TRBJ1-1; possibly TRBD1 for D (5 bases). The specimen comprised PBMCs, sampled on the day of the first yellow fever vaccination. As DNA, the CDR3 is TGTGCCAGCAGCTTCGGGGCAGCGATGAACACTGAAGCTTTCTTT. This sequence encodes CASSFGAAMNTEAFF. Looking up the rest from reference TRBV7-2 and TRBJ1-1 gives the full variable domain: GAGVSQSPSNKVTEKGKDVELRCDPISGHTALYWYRQSLGQGLEFLIYFQGNSAPDKSGLPSDRFSAERTGGSVSTLTIQRTQQEDSAVYLCASSFGAAMNTEAFFGQGTRLTVV.